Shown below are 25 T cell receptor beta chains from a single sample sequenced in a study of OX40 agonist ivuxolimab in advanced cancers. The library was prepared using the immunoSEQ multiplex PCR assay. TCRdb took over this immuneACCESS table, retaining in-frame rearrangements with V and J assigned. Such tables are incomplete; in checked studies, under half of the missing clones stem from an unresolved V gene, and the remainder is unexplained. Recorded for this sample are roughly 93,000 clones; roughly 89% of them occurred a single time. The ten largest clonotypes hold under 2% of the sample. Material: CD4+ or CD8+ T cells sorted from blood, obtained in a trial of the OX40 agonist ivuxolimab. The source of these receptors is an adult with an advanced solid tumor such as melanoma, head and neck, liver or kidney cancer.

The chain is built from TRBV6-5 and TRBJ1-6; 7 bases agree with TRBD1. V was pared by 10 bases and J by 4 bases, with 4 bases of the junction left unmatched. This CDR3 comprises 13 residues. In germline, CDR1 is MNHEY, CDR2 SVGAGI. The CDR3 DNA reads TGTGCCACTAAGGGACAGTATAATTCACCCCTCCACTTT. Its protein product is CATKGQYNSPLHF.

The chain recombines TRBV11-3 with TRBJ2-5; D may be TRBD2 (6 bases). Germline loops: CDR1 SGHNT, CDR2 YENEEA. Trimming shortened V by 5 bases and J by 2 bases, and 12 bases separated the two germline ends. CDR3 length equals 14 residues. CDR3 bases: TGTGCCAGCAGCCGCGGGACTGATCAAGAGACCCAGTACTTC. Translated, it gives CASSRGTDQETQYF.

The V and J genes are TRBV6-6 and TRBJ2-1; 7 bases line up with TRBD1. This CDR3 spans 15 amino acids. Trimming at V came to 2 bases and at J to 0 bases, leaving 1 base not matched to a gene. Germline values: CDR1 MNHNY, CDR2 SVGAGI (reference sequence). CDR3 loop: CASSYRDSSYNEQFF. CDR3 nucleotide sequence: TGTGCCAGCAGTTACAGGGACAGCTCCTACAATGAGCAGTTCTTC.

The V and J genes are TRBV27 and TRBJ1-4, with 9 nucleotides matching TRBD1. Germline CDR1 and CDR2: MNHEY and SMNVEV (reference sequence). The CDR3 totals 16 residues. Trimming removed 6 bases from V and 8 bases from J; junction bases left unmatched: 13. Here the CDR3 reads CASRVHPDRGEEKLFF. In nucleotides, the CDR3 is TGTGCCAGCAGGGTCCACCCGGACAGGGGAGAGGAAAAACTGTTTTTT. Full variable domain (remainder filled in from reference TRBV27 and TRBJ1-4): EAQVTQNPRYLITVTGKKLTVTCSQNMNHEYMSWYRQDPGLGLRQIYYSMNVEVTDKGDVPEGYKVSRKEKRNFPLILESPSPNQTSLYFCASRVHPDRGEEKLFFGSGTQLSVL.

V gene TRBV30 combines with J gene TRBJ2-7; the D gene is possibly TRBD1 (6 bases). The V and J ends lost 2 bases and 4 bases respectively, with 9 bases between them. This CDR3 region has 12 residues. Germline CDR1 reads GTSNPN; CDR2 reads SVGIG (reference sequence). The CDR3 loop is CAWSRQGYEQYF. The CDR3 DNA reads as TGTGCCTGGAGTAGGCAGGGGTACGAGCAGTACTTC.

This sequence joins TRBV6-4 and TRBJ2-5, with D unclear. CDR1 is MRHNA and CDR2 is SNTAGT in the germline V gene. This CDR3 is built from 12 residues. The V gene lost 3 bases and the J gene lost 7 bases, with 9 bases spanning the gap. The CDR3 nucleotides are TGTGCCAGCAGTGAAACAGATGGGACCCAGTACTTC. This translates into CASSETDGTQYF.

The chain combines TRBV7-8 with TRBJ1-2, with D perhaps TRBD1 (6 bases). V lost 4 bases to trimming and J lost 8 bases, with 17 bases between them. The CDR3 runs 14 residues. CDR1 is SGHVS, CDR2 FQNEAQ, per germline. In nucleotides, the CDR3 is TGTGCCAGCAGCTCAAACGCAGGACAGAGGGGCTACACCTTC. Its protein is CASSSNAGQRGYTF. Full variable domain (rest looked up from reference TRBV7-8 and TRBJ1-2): GAGVSQSPRYKVAKRGQDVALRCDPISGHVSLFWYQQALGQGPEFLTYFQNEAQLDKSGLPSDRFFAERPEGSVSTLKIQRTQQEDSAVYLCASSSNAGQRGYTFGSGTRLTVV.

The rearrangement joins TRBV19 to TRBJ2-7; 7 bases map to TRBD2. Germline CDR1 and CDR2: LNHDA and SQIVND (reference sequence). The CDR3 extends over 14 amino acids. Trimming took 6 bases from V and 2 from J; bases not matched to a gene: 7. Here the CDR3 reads CASSPGAGPYEQYF. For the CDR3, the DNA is TGTGCCAGTAGCCCTGGAGCGGGACCCTACGAGCAGTACTTC. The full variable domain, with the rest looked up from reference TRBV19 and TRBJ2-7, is DGGITQSPKYLFRKEGQNVTLSCEQNLNHDAMYWYRQDPGQGLRLIYYSQIVNDFQKGDIAEGYSVSREKKESFPLTVTSAQKNPTAFYLCASSPGAGPYEQYFGPGTRLTVT.

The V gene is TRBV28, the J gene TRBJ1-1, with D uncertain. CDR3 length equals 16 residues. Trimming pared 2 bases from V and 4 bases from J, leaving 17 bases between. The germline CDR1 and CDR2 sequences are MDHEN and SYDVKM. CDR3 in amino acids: CASSLRFWYTATEAFF. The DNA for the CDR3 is TGTGCCAGCAGTTTAAGGTTCTGGTATACGGCCACTGAAGCTTTCTTT.

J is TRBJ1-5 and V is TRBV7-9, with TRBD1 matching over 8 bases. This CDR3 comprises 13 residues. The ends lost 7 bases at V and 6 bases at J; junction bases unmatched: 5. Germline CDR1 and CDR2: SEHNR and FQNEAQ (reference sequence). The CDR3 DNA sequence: TGTGCCAGCACACAGGGGGAAGGTCAGCCCCAGCATTTT. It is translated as CASTQGEGQPQHF.

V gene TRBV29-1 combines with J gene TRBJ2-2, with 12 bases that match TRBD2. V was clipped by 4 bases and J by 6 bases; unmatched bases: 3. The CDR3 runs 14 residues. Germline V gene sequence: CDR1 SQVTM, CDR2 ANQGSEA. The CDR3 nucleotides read TGCAGCGTTGCGACTAGCGGGAGCCCCGGGGAGCTGTTTTTT. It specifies CSVATSGSPGELFF.

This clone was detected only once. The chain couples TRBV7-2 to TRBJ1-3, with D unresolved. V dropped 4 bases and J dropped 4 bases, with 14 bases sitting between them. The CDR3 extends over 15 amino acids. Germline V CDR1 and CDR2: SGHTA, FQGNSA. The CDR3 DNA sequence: TGTGCCAGCAGCTATCATGGGCCATCGGGAAACACCATATATTTT. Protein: CASSYHGPSGNTIYF.

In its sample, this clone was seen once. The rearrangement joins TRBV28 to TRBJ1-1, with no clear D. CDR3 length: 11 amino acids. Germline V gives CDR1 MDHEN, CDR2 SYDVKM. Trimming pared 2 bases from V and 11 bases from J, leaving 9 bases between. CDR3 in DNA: TGTGCCAGCAGTTTACGGGCCGAGGCTTTCTTT. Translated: CASSLRAEAFF.

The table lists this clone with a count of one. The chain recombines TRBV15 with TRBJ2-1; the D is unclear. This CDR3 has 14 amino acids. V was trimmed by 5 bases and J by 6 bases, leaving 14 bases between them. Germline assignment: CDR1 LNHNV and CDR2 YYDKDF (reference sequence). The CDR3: CATSWRLPSNEQFF. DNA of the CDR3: TGTGCCACCAGCTGGCGGCTCCCCAGCAATGAGCAGTTCTTC.

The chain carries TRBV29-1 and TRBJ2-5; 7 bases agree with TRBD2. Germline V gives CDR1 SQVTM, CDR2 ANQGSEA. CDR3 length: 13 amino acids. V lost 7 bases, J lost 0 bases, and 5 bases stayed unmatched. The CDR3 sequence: CSASGDDQETQYF. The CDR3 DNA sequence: TGCAGCGCGAGCGGGGACGACCAAGAGACCCAGTACTTC.

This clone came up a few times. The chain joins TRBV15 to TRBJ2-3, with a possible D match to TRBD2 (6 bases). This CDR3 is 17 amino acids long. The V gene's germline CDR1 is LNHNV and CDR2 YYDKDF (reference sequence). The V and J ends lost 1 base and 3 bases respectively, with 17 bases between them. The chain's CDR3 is CATSRAILAVETDTQYF. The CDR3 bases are TGTGCCACCAGCAGAGCGATACTAGCTGTCGAGACAGATACGCAGTATTTT.

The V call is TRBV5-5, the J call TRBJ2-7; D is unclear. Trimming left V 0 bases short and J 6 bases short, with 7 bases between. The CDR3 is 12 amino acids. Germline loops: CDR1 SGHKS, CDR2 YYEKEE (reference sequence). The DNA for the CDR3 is TGTGCCAGCAGCTTGGTTGATTTCGAGCAGTACTTC. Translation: CASSLVDFEQYF.

The CDR3 loop is CASIPKGAGEAYEQYF. The CDR3, as DNA: TGTGCCAGCATCCCCAAGGGGGCGGGAGAGGCCTACGAGCAGTACTTC. The chain links TRBV21-1 to TRBJ2-7. TRBV21-1 is flagged as a pseudogene. The CDR3 totals 16 residues.

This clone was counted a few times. CDR3 coding DNA: TGTGCCAGTAGTATAGTATACGGCACTGAAGCTTTCTTT. Protein: CASSIVYGTEAFF. V and J are TRBV19 and TRBJ1-1; D not resolved. The CDR3 is made up of 13 amino acids. CDR1 and CDR2 (germline): LNHDA, SQIVND (reference sequence). V lost 1 base and J lost 4, with 7 bases in between.

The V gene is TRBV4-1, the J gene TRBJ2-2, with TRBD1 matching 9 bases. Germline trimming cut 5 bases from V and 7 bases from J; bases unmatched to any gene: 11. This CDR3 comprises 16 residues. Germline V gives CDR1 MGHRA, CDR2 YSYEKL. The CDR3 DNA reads TGCGCCAGCAGCAGAACCCGGACAGGGGCTGTCGGGGAGCTGTTTTTT. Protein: CASSRTRTGAVGELFF.

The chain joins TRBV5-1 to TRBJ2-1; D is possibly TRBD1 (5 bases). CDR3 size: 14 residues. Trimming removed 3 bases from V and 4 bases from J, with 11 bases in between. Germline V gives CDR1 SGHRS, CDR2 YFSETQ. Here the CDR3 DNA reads TGCGCCAGCAGCTCGATGGACACTTACAATGAGCAGTTCTTC. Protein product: CASSSMDTYNEQFF.

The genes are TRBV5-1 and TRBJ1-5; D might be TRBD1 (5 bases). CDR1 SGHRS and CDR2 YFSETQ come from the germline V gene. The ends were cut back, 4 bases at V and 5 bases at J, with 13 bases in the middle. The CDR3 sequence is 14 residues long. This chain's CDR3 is CASSPGFSDQPQHF. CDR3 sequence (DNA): TGCGCCAGCAGCCCAGGGTTTAGTGATCAGCCCCAGCATTTT.

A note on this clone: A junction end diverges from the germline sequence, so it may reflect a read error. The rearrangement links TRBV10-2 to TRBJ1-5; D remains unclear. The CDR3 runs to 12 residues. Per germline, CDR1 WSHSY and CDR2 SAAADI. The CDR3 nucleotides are TGCGCCAGCTCCGCCGGTGGTCAGGCCCAGCATTTT. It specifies CASSAGGQAQHF.

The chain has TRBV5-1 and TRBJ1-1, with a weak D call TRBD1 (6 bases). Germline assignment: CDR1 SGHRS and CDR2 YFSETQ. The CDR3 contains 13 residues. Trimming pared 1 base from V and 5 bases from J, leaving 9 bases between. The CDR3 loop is CASSLNRETEAFF. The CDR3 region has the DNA TGCGCCAGCAGCTTGAACAGGGAAACTGAAGCTTTCTTT.

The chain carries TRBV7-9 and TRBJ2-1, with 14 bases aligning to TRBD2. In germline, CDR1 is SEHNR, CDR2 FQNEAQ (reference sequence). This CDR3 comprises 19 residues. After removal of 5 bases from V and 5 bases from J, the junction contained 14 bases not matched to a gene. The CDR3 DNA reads TGTGCCAGCAGCCCCCAGGGCGGACTAGCGGGAGGCCCAAACAATGAGCAGTTCTTC. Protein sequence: CASSPQGGLAGGPNNEQFF.